These 23 T cell receptor beta chains came from one sample sequenced in a study of vaccination and CD4 T cells after COVID-19. No antigens are known for them. Treatment denoted: roughly 10-day PBMC culture with coronavirus spike peptide pools or control peptides (ViraFEST assay). With the Oncomine TCR Beta short-read assay, DNA from cultured CD4+ T cells was sequenced. TCRdb independently ran MiXCR on the PCR reads; one entry per CDR3 protein. The data hold 10,000 or so distinct CDR3 sequences, with approximately 70% observed a single time. Sequencing input: CD4+ T cells from blood, cultured in vitro. The receptor source for this set is a human donor who had recovered from COVID-19.

This chain joins TRBV20-1 and TRBJ1-5, with 7 nucleotides matching TRBD1. The CDR3 totals 15 residues. V gave up 0 bases and J gave up 4 bases; unmatched junction bases: 6. CDR1 DFQATT and CDR2 SNEGSKA come from the germline V gene (reference sequence). CDR3 loop: CSARERQGANQPQHF. Written as DNA, the CDR3 is TGCAGTGCTAGAGAGCGACAGGGAGCAAATCAGCCCCAGCATTTT.

The rearrangement uses TRBV7-8 and TRBJ2-7, with unresolved D. Germline CDR1 SGHVS, CDR2 FQNEAQ. This CDR3 has 11 amino acids. V lost 4 bases and J 7 bases, leaving 8 bases between the germline ends. CDR3 loop: CASSSFQEQYF. CDR3 bases: TGTGCCAGCAGCTCTTTTCAGGAGCAGTACTTC.

The rearrangement links TRBV27 to TRBJ1-5; D uncertain. This CDR3 spans 15 amino acids. CDR1 and CDR2 (germline): MNHEY, SMNVEV (reference sequence). V lost 1 base and J lost 3, with 10 bases in between. The CDR3 DNA reads as TGTGCCAGCAGTTTATATCCCAGTAACAATCAGCCCCAGCATTTT. This translates into CASSLYPSNNQPQHF.

The chain has TRBV2 and TRBJ1-1; D is ambiguous. With 4 bases removed from V and 5 bases from J, the gap between germline ends came to 5 bases. Looked up from germline, CDR1 is SNHLY and CDR2 is FYNNEI. The CDR3 has 11 residues. The CDR3 protein is CASSVLTEAFF. CDR3 DNA: TGTGCCAGCAGTGTTCTGACTGAAGCTTTCTTT.

V is TRBV20-1 and J is TRBJ1-2, with TRBD1 as a possible D gene (5 bases). Germline V gene lookup returns CDR1 DFQATT and CDR2 SNEGSKA (reference sequence). The CDR3 runs to 10 residues. The ends were cut back, 4 bases at V and 9 bases at J, with 9 bases in the middle. The CDR3 nucleotides read TGCAGTGCTATGGACATTAGCTACACCTTC. It specifies CSAMDISYTF.

This clonotype came up a few times. This rearrangement joins TRBV24-1 to TRBJ1-5; D gene unclear. The CDR3 extends over 15 amino acids. The germline V and J ends were trimmed by 5 bases and 1 base, with 11 bases remaining between them. Germline V lookup: CDR1 KGHDR, CDR2 SFDVKD. The CDR3 nucleotides read TGTGCCACCAGTGCCGCTTCGGGAAGCAATCAGCCCCAGCATTTT. Amino acid sequence: CATSAASGSNQPQHF.

The gene calls are TRBV6-1 and TRBJ2-4, with 7 bases fitting TRBD2. Germline assignment: CDR1 MNHNS and CDR2 SASEGT. This CDR3 has 16 amino acids. With V trimmed by 7 bases and J by 5 bases, 14 bases remained unmatched. The CDR3 sequence is CASTLIVGGTENIQYF. In nucleotides, the CDR3 is TGTGCCAGCACCCTGATCGTCGGGGGGACCGAAAACATTCAGTACTTC.

This clonotype was counted between two and nine times. The rearrangement links TRBV6-1 to TRBJ1-1; TRBD1 is a possible D gene (5 bases). V lost 6 bases and J lost 1, with 12 bases in between. The CDR3 has 14 residues. Germline V lookup: CDR1 MNHNS, CDR2 SASEGT. CDR3 region: CASSLYGGNTEAFF. As DNA, the CDR3 is TGTGCCAGCAGCCTATACGGGGGGAACACTGAAGCTTTCTTT.

This clonotype was counted between two and nine times. The J gene is TRBJ2-4, the V gene TRBV6-1, with D perhaps TRBD1 (6 bases). CDR3 length: 13 amino acids. Germline CDR1 reads MNHNS; CDR2 reads SASEGT. The germline V and J ends were trimmed by 3 bases and 11 bases, with 14 bases remaining between them. CDR3 bases: TGTGCCAGCAGTGAGGATACCGGGACACTTCAGTACTTC. It yields the protein CASSEDTGTLQYF.

V usage is TRBV5-1 and J usage is TRBJ1-1; D is unclear. Trimming removed 5 bases at V and 0 bases at J, with 8 bases between. The CDR3 length is 13 residues. The germline gives CDR1 SGHRS, CDR2 YFSETQ. The CDR3 DNA follows: TGCGCCAGCAGGATTGTCGTGAACACTGAAGCTTTCTTT. Amino acid sequence: CASRIVVNTEAFF.

The chain combines TRBV15 with TRBJ1-5; D uncertain. The CDR3 sequence is 16 residues long. From germline, CDR1 is LNHNV and CDR2 YYDKDF (reference sequence). The V and J ends lost 0 bases and 0 bases respectively, with 9 bases between them. In nucleotides, the CDR3 is TGTGCCACCAGCAGAGACCCCCCTTATAGCAATCAGCCCCAGCATTTT. Amino acids: CATSRDPPYSNQPQHF.

The chain uses TRBV27 and TRBJ2-5; D call uncertain. The CDR3 covers 12 residues. Germline CDR1 is MNHEY and CDR2 is SMNVEV (reference sequence). V was trimmed by 6 bases and J by 4 bases, leaving 9 bases between them. Here the CDR3 DNA reads TGTGCCAGCAGACGTGATAGAGAGACCCAGTACTTC. Encoded protein: CASRRDRETQYF.

The genes are TRBV27 and TRBJ1-1, with 7 bases fitting TRBD1. The germline V gene has CDR1 MNHEY and CDR2 SMNVEV (reference sequence). Germline trimming cut 7 bases from V and 1 base from J; bases unmatched to any gene: 6. The CDR3 length is 14 residues. CDR3 sequence: CASKWRDRNTEAFF. CDR3 in DNA: TGTGCCAGCAAGTGGAGGGACAGGAACACTGAAGCTTTCTTT.

The chain employs TRBV12-3 or TRBV12-4 and TRBJ2-1; either TRBD1 or TRBD2 may supply D (5 bases each). V lost 0 bases and J lost 0, with 9 bases in between. CDR3 length equals 16 residues. The CDR3 is CASSLAGESSYNEQFF. The CDR3 region has the DNA TGTGCCAGCAGTTTAGCGGGGGAGAGCTCCTACAATGAGCAGTTCTTC.

The chain couples TRBV6-1 to TRBJ1-1; D is ambiguous. This CDR3 is built from 17 residues. Per germline, CDR1 MNHNS and CDR2 SASEGT. Between the trimmed V and J ends, which lost 6 bases and 5 bases, there was a span of 25 bases. DNA of the CDR3: TGTGCCAGCAGCTCTCGTTCAGGTTCGGGTGCGGTAACTGAAGCTTTCTTT. As protein: CASSSRSGSGAVTEAFF.

This chain uses TRBV7-2 with TRBJ2-7, with D perhaps TRBD1 (6 bases). V was cut by 6 bases and J by 3 bases, with 15 bases left in between. In germline, CDR1 is SGHTA, CDR2 FQGNSA. This CDR3 has 14 amino acids. The DNA of the CDR3 is TGTGCCAGCAGTTCTATGAGGGGGATCTACGAGCAGTACTTC. Translated: CASSSMRGIYEQYF.

The chain combines TRBV7-2 with TRBJ2-7; maybe TRBD2 (6 bases). The length of the CDR3 is 15 residues. V shed 6 bases and J shed 2 bases, with 17 bases lying between them. Looked up from germline, CDR1 is SGHTA and CDR2 is FQGNSA. The CDR3 is CASRNNERVAYEQYF. For the CDR3, the DNA is TGTGCCAGCAGAAATAATGAGCGGGTGGCCTACGAGCAGTACTTC.

J is TRBJ1-2 and V is TRBV7-2, with D maybe TRBD1 (5 bases). The CDR3 loop spans 15 amino acids. Germline CDR1 reads SGHTA; CDR2 reads FQGNSA. V was trimmed by 5 bases and J by 2 bases, leaving 15 bases between them. CDR3 DNA: TGTGCCAGCAGCCATTGGGGGGGGTCAAACTATGGCTACACCTTC. It encodes CASSHWGGSNYGYTF.

The chain is built from TRBV20-1 and TRBJ1-2; D may be TRBD1 (6 bases). Trimming took 5 bases from V and 0 from J, leaving 10 bases between them. Germline CDR1 reads DFQATT; CDR2 reads SNEGSKA (reference sequence). The CDR3 has 13 residues. CDR3 loop: CSAPTGTNYGYTF. In nucleotides, the CDR3 is TGCAGTGCTCCGACAGGAACTAACTATGGCTACACCTTC.

V and J are TRBV18 and TRBJ2-7, with D maybe TRBD1 (5 bases). The V end lost 3 bases, the J end lost 2 bases, and 14 bases lay between the germline ends. Germline assignment: CDR1 KGHSH and CDR2 LQKENI. The CDR3 is made up of 15 amino acids. The CDR3 region is CASSPTRTRTYEQYF. CDR3 DNA sequence: TGTGCCAGCTCACCTACGAGGACAAGAACCTACGAGCAGTACTTC.

The chain carries TRBV19 and TRBJ1-3, with D unresolved. The CDR3 runs to 16 residues. The V gene's germline CDR1 is LNHDA and CDR2 SQIVND (reference sequence). V was clipped by 1 base and J by 0 bases, with 10 bases between them. The CDR3 DNA reads as TGTGCCAGTAGTATAGGAGCCGGGTCCTCTGGAAACACCATATATTTT. As protein: CASSIGAGSSGNTIYF.

This chain links TRBV7-9 with TRBJ1-5, with D uncertain. Trimming shortened V by 0 bases and J by 6 bases, and 3 bases separated the two germline ends. CDR1 and CDR2 from the germline V gene are SEHNR and FQNEAQ (reference sequence). The CDR3 loop spans 12 amino acids. The CDR3 region is CASSLATQPQHF. The CDR3 coding sequence is TGTGCCAGCAGCTTAGCGACTCAGCCCCAGCATTTT.

This clonotype was counted a few times. The chain links TRBV20-1 to TRBJ1-2; D gene unclear. CDR1 and CDR2 from the germline V gene are DFQATT and SNEGSKA (reference sequence). V dropped 4 bases and J dropped 4 bases, with 10 bases sitting between them. This CDR3 comprises 12 residues. The CDR3 DNA reads TGCAGTGCTAACCCTGTGGGCTATGGCTACACCTTC. Its protein product is CSANPVGYGYTF.